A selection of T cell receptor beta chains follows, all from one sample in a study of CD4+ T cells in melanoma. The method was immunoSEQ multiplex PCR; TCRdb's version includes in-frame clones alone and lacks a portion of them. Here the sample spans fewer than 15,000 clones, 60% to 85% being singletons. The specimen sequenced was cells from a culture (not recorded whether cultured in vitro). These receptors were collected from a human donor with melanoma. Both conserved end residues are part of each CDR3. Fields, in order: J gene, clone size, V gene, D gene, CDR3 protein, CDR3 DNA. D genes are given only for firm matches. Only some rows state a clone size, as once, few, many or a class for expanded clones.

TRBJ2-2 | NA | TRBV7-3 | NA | CASSLTGRSTTGELFF | TGTGCCAGCAGCTTAACGGGCCGTTCGACCACCGGGGAGCTGTTTTTT
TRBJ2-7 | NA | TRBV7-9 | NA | CASSPGGAYEQYF | TGTGCCAGCAGCCCAGGGGGGGCCTACGAGCAGTACTTC
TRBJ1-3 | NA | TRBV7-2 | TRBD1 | CASRDQGAASRNTIYF | TGTGCCAGCAGGGATCAGGGGGCCGCGTCGAGAAACACCATATATTTT
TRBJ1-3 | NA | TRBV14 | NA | CASSQVRQSGNTIYF | TGTGCCAGCAGCCAAGTTCGGCAGTCTGGAAACACCATATATTTT
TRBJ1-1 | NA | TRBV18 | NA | CASSPPYRALVANTEAFF | TGTGCCAGCTCACCACCGTACCGGGCCCTAGTGGCGAACACTGAAGCTTTCTTT
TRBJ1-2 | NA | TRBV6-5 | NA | CASTRGLGYGYTF | TGTGCCAGCACTAGGGGATTGGGCTATGGCTACACCTTC
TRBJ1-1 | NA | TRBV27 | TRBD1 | CASSLGQGRRNTEAFF | TGTGCCAGCAGTTTAGGACAGGGCCGAAGGAACACTGAAGCTTTCTTT
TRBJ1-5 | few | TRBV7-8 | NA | CASSFRGSNQPQHF | TGTGCCAGCAGCTTTCGGGGTAGCAATCAGCCCCAGCATTTT
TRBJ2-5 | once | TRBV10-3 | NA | CAITGSLGETQYF | TGTGCCATTACAGGGTCACTCGGGGAGACCCAGTACTTC
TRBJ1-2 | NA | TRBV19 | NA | CASSIPQGLANYGYTF | TGTGCCAGTAGTATCCCCCAGGGACTTGCTAACTATGGCTACACCTTC
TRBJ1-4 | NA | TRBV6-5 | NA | CASSYSWSSEKLFF | TGTGCCAGCAGTTACTCCTGGTCTAGTGAAAAACTGTTTTTT
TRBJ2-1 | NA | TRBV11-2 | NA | CASSLRGGWQFF | TGTGCCAGCAGCTTAAGGGGGGGGTGGCAGTTCTTC
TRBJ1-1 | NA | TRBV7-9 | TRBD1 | CASSSQGDSGEAFF | TGTGCCAGCAGCTCACAGGGGGATAGCGGTGAAGCTTTCTTT
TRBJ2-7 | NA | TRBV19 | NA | CASSPSRAFSEQYF | TGTGCCAGTAGTCCATCAAGGGCGTTTAGCGAGCAGTACTTC
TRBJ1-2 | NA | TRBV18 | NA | CASSPIRAEGYGYTF | TGTGCCAGCTCACCTATCCGGGCGGAGGGCTATGGCTACACCTTC
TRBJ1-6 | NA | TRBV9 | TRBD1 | CASSYHDRGYNSPLHF | TGTGCCAGCAGCTATCACGACAGGGGTTATAATTCACCCCTCCACTTT
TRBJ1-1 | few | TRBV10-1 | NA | CATTVMVEVTEAFF | TGCGCCACCACCGTTATGGTGGAGGTCACTGAAGCTTTCTTT
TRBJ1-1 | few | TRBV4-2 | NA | CASSQSPGTNTEAFF | TGTGCCAGCAGCCAATCCCCAGGGACGAACACTGAAGCTTTCTTT
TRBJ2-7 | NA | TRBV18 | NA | CASSPQSLSYEQYF | TGTGCCAGCTCACCACAGTCACTGAGCTACGAGCAGTACTTC
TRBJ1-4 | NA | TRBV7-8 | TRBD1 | CASSGRDRTNEKLFF | TGTGCCAGCAGCGGCCGGGACAGAACTAATGAAAAACTGTTTTTT
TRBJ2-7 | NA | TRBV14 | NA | CASSQGGYYEQYF | TGTGCCAGCAGCCAAGGGGGGTACTACGAGCAGTACTTC
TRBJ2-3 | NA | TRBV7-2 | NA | CASSLGLVQYF | TGTGCCAGCAGCTTAGGATTGGTACAGTATTTT
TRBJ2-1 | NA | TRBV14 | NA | CASSHRGGVPSSEQFF | TGTGCCAGCAGCCACCGAGGGGGGGTCCCCTCGAGTGAGCAGTTCTTC
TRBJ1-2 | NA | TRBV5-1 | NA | CASSFSGPDGYTF | TGCGCCAGCAGCTTCTCAGGTCCCGATGGCTACACCTTC
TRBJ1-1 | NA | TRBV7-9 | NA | CASSPHRETEAFF | TGTGCCAGCAGCCCTCACAGGGAAACTGAAGCTTTCTTT
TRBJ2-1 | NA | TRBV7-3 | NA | CASSLGPYNEQFF | TGTGCCAGCAGCTTGGGACCCTACAATGAGCAGTTCTTC
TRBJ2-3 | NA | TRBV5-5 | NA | CASSRTSPDTQYF | TGTGCCAGCAGCCGCACTTCACCAGATACGCAGTATTTT
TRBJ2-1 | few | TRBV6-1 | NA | CASRPAFAFNEQFF | TGTGCCAGCAGACCAGCTTTCGCCTTCAATGAGCAGTTCTTC
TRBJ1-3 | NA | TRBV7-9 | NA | CASSSWGQSSGNTIYF | TGTGCCAGCAGTTCCTGGGGCCAGAGCTCTGGAAACACCATATATTTT
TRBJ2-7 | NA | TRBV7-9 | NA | CASSFLQTTNYEQYF | TGTGCCAGCAGCTTCTTGCAGACCACTAACTACGAGCAGTACTTC
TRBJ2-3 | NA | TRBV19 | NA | CASSIAPGTDTQYF | TGTGCCAGTAGTATAGCGCCTGGCACAGATACGCAGTATTTT
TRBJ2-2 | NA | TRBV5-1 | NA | CASSIQGNTGELFF | TGCGCCAGCAGTATTCAGGGTAACACCGGGGAGCTGTTTTTT
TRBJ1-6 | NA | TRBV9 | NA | CASAQGNGPLHF | TGTGCCAGCGCACAGGGCAATGGACCCCTCCACTTT
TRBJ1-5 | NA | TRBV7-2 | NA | CASSLAQAGRYSNQPQHF | TGTGCCAGCAGCTTAGCGCAGGCAGGACGTTATAGCAATCAGCCCCAGCATTTT
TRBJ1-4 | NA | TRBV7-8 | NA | CASSLISNEKLFF | TGTGCCAGCAGCTTAATATCTAATGAAAAACTGTTTTTT